The 2 T cell receptor beta chains presented below share a single source sample, sequenced in a study of shared clonotypes between healthy human individuals. Data came from immunoSEQ multiplex PCR; TCRdb stores just in-frame clones and leaves some out. The sample has some 2,100,000 clones; roughly 95% are singletons. Sequenced: naive CD4+ T cells sorted from blood. Subset in this sample: CD45RA+ positively selected. These receptors originate from a man aged 18 to 30 in good health.

The chain combines TRBV4-1 with TRBJ2-7; maybe TRBD2 (5 bases). V lost 0 bases to trimming and J lost 3 bases, with 9 bases between them. There are 14 residues in the CDR3. Germline CDR1 is MGHRA and CDR2 is YSYEKL. The CDR3 spells CASSQDQLVYEQYF. CDR3 coding DNA: TGCGCCAGCAGCCAAGATCAACTAGTCTACGAGCAGTACTTC.

The chain combines TRBV19 with TRBJ1-5; D remains ambiguous. V gave up 2 bases and J gave up 7 bases, with 9 bases separating them. Per the germline V gene, CDR1 is LNHDA and CDR2 is SQIVND (reference sequence). This CDR3 has 13 amino acids. CDR3 nucleotides: TGTGCCAGTAGTATATCCGAAGGCCAGCCCCAGCATTTT. It yields the protein CASSISEGQPQHF.